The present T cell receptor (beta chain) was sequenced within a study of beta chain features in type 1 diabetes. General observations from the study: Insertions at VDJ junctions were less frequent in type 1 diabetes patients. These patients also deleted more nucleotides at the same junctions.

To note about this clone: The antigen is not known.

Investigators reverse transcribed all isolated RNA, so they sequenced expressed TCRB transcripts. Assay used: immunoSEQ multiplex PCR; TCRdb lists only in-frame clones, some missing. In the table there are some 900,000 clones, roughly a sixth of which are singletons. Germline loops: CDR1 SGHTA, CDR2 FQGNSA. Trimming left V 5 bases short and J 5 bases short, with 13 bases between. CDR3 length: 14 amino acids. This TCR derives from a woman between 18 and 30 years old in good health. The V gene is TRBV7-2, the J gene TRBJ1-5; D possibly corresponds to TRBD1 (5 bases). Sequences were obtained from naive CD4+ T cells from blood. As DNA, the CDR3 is TGTGCCAGCAGCCCAAGGGCAGGGCATCAGCCCCAGCATTTT. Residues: CASSPRAGHQPQHF.